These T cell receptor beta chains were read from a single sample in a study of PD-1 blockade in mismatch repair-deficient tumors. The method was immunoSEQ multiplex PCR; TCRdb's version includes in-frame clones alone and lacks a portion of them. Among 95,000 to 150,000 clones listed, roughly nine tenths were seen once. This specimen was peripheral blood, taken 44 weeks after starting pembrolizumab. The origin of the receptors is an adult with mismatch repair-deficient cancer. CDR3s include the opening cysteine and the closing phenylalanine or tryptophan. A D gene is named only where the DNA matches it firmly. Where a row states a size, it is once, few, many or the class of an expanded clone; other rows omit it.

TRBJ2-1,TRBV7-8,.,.,TGTGCCAGCAGCGCGGGACTCGTCTACAATGAGCAGTTCTTC,CASSAGLVYNEQFF
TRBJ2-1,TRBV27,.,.,TGTGCCAGCAGTTTAGGGCCGACTCTCTACAATGAGCAGTTCTTC,CASSLGPTLYNEQFF
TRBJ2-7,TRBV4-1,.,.,TGCGCCAGCAGCCAAGATTCGTATTCCGAGCAGTACTTC,CASSQDSYSEQYF
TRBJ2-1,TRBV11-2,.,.,TGTGCCAGCAGCTTAGTTCCCGGGAGATACCCAGACCAGTTCTTC,CASSLVPGRYPDQFF
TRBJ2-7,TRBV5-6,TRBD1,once,TGTGCCAGCAGAAGCTACAGGGGCTCCCCCTTGGAGCAGTACTTC,CASRSYRGSPLEQYF
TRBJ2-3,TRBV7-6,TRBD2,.,TGTGCCAGCAGCAGACGAGCGCTAGCGGGAGGGCCCGATACGCAGTATTTT,CASSRRALAGGPDTQYF
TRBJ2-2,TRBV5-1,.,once,TGCGCCAGCAGCTTTAAGGCCGGTCAGGCCGGGGAGCTGTTTTTT,CASSFKAGQAGELFF
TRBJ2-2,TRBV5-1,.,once,TGCGCCAGCACAAAGGGGTTAGTGGGTGTCTCAACAGGCTACACCGGGGAGCTGTTTTTT,CASTKGLVGVSTGYTGELFF
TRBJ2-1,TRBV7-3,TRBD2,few,TGTGCCAGCAGCTCTAGCGGGGCCTACAATGAGCAGTTCTTC,CASSSSGAYNEQFF
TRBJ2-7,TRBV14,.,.,TGTGCCAGCAGCCAACACGGCAGCTCCTACGAGCAGTACTTC,CASSQHGSSYEQYF
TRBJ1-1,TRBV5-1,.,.,TGCGCCAGCAGCTTGGTAGTCGAAGGGACTGAAGCTTTCTTT,CASSLVVEGTEAFF
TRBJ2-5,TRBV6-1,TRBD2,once,TGTGCCAGCAGTGAACTTTCTAGCGGGAGTCGTTTTGGTGAGGAGACCCAGTACTTC,CASSELSSGSRFGEETQYF
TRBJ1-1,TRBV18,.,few,TGTGCCAGCTCAGCTCAACAGGGTGAAGCTTTCTTT,CASSAQQGEAFF
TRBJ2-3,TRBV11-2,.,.,TGTGCCAGCAGCTTATTCGGGGGCGCGTTCACAGATACGCAGTATTTT,CASSLFGGAFTDTQYF
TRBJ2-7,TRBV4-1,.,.,TGCGCCAGCAGCCAGCAGGGGAATGTGGCGTACGAGCAGTACTTC,CASSQQGNVAYEQYF
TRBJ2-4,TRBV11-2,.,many,TGTGCCAGCAGCACAACTAGAGGGGGGTTAGCCAAAAACATTCAGTACTTC,CASSTTRGGLAKNIQYF
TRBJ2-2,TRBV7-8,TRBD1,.,TGTGCCAGCAGCTTAGTGGGACAGCCGAACACCGGGGAGCTGTTTTTT,CASSLVGQPNTGELFF
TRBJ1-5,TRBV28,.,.,TGTGCCAGCAGCCCACAGACTCATAGCAATCAGCCCCAGCATTTT,CASSPQTHSNQPQHF
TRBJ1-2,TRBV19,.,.,TGTGCCAGTAAGTCCCGAATCAGGGGAGCTAACTATGGCTACACCTTC,CASKSRIRGANYGYTF
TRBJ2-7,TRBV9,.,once,TGTGCCAGCAGCGGCGGGACGGAGACTCTGTACGAGCAGTACTTC,CASSGGTETLYEQYF
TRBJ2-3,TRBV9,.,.,TGTGCCAGCAGCGCTGACCCATACCGGACCAATTACAAGTATTTT,CASSADPYRTNYKYF
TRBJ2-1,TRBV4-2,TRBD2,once,TGTGCCAGCAGCCAAGTCGGACTAGCGGGATCCGGGAGTCCTAGGCGCTACAATGAGCAGTTCTTC,CASSQVGLAGSGSPRRYNEQFF
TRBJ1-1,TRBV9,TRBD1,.,TGTGCCAGCAGCGTAGAGCCAGGGGGCCTGAACACTGAAGCTTTCTTT,CASSVEPGGLNTEAFF
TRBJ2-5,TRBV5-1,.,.,TGCGCCAGCAGCCGACAGGACCAAGAGACCCAGTACTTC,CASSRQDQETQYF
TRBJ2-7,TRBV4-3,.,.,TGCGCCAGCAGCCAAGACCTAGGGACGCTCTCCTACGAGCAGTACTTC,CASSQDLGTLSYEQYF
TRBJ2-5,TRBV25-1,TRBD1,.,TGTGCCAGCAGTGACTTACAGGGGGAAGAGACCCAGTACTTC,CASSDLQGEETQYF